This entry lists 14 T cell receptor beta chains sequenced from one sample in a study of blood T cell repertoires in COVID-19 (dated by TCRdb to the early 2020s). The library was produced with the immunoSEQ multiplex PCR assay. The clones in this table, taken by TCRdb from immuneACCESS, are in-frame only. Not every clone is retained; where verified, under half of the shortfall comes from an unresolved V gene, and the cause of the rest is unknown. The sample table lists under 300,000 clones, roughly 85% of them with a count of one. Of the sample, less than 3.5% falls within the top ten clones. The sample comprised peripheral blood. These receptors originate from a woman aged 18-29 years with acute or convalescent COVID-19.

The genes are TRBV4-3 and TRBJ2-5; 11 bases map to TRBD2. Trimming at V came to 4 bases and at J to 0 bases, leaving 4 bases not matched to a gene. Germline assignment: CDR1 LGHNA and CDR2 YSLEER. The CDR3 has 16 amino acids. CDR3: CASSPRLAGNQETQYF. The CDR3 region has the DNA TGCGCCAGCAGCCCACGACTAGCGGGAAACCAAGAGACCCAGTACTTC.

This clone came up once. The chain recombines TRBV10-3 with TRBJ1-2; 9 bases fit TRBD1. Germline V gives CDR1 ENHRY, CDR2 SYGVKD. The CDR3 totals 15 residues. The V and J ends lost 7 bases and 8 bases, in that order; junction bases with no gene match: 14. The DNA of the CDR3 is TGTGCCATCACCCCGTTGACAGGGGGAGTTCGCGGCTACACCTTC. Amino acid sequence: CAITPLTGGVRGYTF.

The rearrangement links TRBV7-2 to TRBJ2-7, with D possibly TRBD1 on 5 matching bases. This CDR3 has 14 residues. V lost 6 bases, J lost 10 bases, and 22 bases lay in between. Germline V gives CDR1 SGHTA, CDR2 FQGNSA. CDR3 amino acids: CASRKMVSTEPQYF. For the CDR3, the DNA is TGTGCCAGCAGAAAAATGGTGTCGACAGAACCACAGTACTTC.

In DNA, the CDR3 is TGTGCCAGCAGTTTATATGTCACCGGAGGCAACGAGCAGTACTTC. Its translation is CASSLYVTGGNEQYF. This sequence joins TRBV28 and TRBJ2-7, with a tentative D call TRBD2 (5 bases). The germline V gene has CDR1 MDHEN and CDR2 SYDVKM. This CDR3 is built from 15 residues. Deletions cut 1 base from V and 5 bases from J, with 15 bases between.

The chain combines TRBV19 with TRBJ1-4; 7 nucleotides align to TRBD1. The germline gives CDR1 LNHDA, CDR2 SQIVND (reference sequence). V lost 10 bases, J lost 7 bases, and 9 bases stayed unmatched. The CDR3 totals 13 residues. The CDR3, as DNA: TGTGCCACCTCGACAGGGCCGAGTGAAAAACTGTTTTTT. This encodes CATSTGPSEKLFF.

This sequence joins TRBV6-5 and TRBJ2-2, with 7 bases aligning to TRBD1. This CDR3 contains 16 residues. The germline gives CDR1 MNHEY, CDR2 SVGAGI. V trimming: 0 bases; J trimming: 6 bases; junction bases outside the gene matches: 7. The CDR3 DNA reads as TGTGCCAGCAGTTACTCGAAATGGACAGGTGCCGGGGAGCTGTTTTTT. This gives the protein CASSYSKWTGAGELFF.

The chain couples TRBV14 to TRBJ1-1; TRBD1 might be the D (6 bases). The germline V gene encodes CDR1 SGHDN and CDR2 FVKESK. This CDR3 comprises 13 residues. Trimming took 5 bases from V and 4 from J, leaving 11 bases between them. The DNA of the CDR3 is TGTGCCAGCAGCTGGGGAGGGGGCACTGAAGCTTTCTTT. Protein: CASSWGGGTEAFF.

This clone occurred once. The chain uses TRBV27 and TRBJ2-2, with no clear D. The V end was cut by 6 bases, the J end by 6 bases, with 8 bases between. This CDR3 region has 12 residues. Germline V lookup: CDR1 MNHEY, CDR2 SMNVEV (reference sequence). The chain's CDR3 is CASRRRSGELFF. The CDR3, as DNA: TGTGCCAGCAGGCGGCGATCCGGGGAGCTGTTTTTT.

This clone was counted between two and nine times. The chain has TRBV11-3 and TRBJ2-3; D gene unclear. Germline V gene sequence: CDR1 SGHNT, CDR2 YENEEA. The CDR3 is 15 residues long. Between the trimmed V and J ends, which lost 0 bases and 6 bases, there was a span of 13 bases. The CDR3 here is CASSLEGRTTDTQYF. The DNA for the CDR3 is TGTGCCAGCAGCTTAGAGGGCAGAACGACGGATACGCAGTATTTT.

Concerning this clone itself: The sample carries other DNA sequences with the same CDR3. V usage is TRBV11-3 and J usage is TRBJ1-3; no definite D call. V lost 1 base and J lost 2, with 6 bases in between. Germline CDR1 SGHNT, CDR2 YENEEA. This CDR3 comprises 14 residues. CDR3 nucleotide sequence: TGTGCCAGCAGCTTAGGAGGGACTGGAAACACCATATATTTT. Protein sequence: CASSLGGTGNTIYF.

This clone was seen a few times. The rearrangement links TRBV28 to TRBJ1-5; 12 bases align to TRBD1. Germline V CDR1 and CDR2: MDHEN, SYDVKM. The ends lost 6 bases at V and 6 bases at J; junction bases unmatched: 3. The CDR3 has 14 residues. The CDR3 DNA sequence: TGTGCCAGCAGCCCGGGACAGGGGGCTCAGCCCCAGCATTTT. Translating it yields CASSPGQGAQPQHF.

This chain connects TRBV6-4 to TRBJ2-3, with D perhaps matching TRBD1 (6 bases). V lost 3 bases and J lost 0, with 7 bases in between. Germline loops: CDR1 MRHNA, CDR2 SNTAGT. The CDR3 length is 14 residues. CDR3 sequence: CASSEDSSTDTQYF. CDR3 bases: TGTGCCAGCAGTGAGGACAGTAGCACAGATACGCAGTATTTT.

J is TRBJ2-3 and V is TRBV15; 7 nucleotides line up with TRBD2. The CDR3 runs 15 residues. The V gene end was trimmed by 7 bases and the J gene end by 0 bases; junction bases not matched to a gene: 7. Germline lookup yields CDR1 LNHNV and CDR2 YYDKDF (reference sequence). The CDR3 loop is CATTPGGTSTDTQYF. The CDR3, as DNA: TGTGCCACCACCCCGGGGGGTACTAGCACAGATACGCAGTATTTT.

In this sample, this clone turned up a few times. In DNA form, the CDR3 reads TGTGCCATCCGGGACAGAACCATCCAAGCTAACTATGGCTACACCTTC. Its translation is CAIRDRTIQANYGYTF. This sequence joins TRBV10-3 and TRBJ1-2; TRBD1 matches 7 bases. CDR1 is ENHRY and CDR2 is SYGVKD in the germline V gene. The CDR3 consists of 16 residues. V lost 8 bases and J lost 0; bases outside the gene matches: 12.